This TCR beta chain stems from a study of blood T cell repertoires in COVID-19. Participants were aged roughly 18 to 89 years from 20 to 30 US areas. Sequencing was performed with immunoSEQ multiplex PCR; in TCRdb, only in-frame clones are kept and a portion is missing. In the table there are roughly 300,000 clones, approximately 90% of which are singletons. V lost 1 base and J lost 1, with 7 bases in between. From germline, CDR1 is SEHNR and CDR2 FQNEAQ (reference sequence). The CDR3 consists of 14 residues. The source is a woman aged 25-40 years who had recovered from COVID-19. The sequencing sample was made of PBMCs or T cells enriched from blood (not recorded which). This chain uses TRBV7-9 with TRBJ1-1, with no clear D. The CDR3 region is CASSLGGWNTEAFF. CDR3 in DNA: TGTGCCAGCAGCTTAGGTGGCTGGAACACTGAAGCTTTCTTT.